This TCR beta chain was recorded in a study of blood T cell repertoires in COVID-19. TCRdb keeps only in-frame clones here, not all; method: immunoSEQ multiplex PCR. The sample includes some 210,000 clones, about nine tenths seen only once; the top ten take 10% to 13%. The CDR3 is made up of 15 amino acids. The junction had 4 bases not matched to a gene; V was cut back by 2 bases and J by 6 bases. CDR1 is SGHDT and CDR2 is YYEEEE in the germline V gene. The sample consisted of PBMCs or T cells enriched from blood (not recorded which). The receptor comes from a man between 18 and 29 years old with acute COVID-19. V and J are TRBV5-6 and TRBJ2-2, with TRBD1 identical over 10 bases. CDR3 loop: CASSFGTGVAGELFF. As DNA, the CDR3 is TGTGCCAGCAGCTTTGGGACAGGGGTCGCCGGGGAGCTGTTTTTT.